This T cell receptor (beta chain) was sequenced for a study of cytomegalovirus exposure and HLA in healthy donors. CDR1 MGHRA and CDR2 YSYEKL come from the germline V gene. There are 13 residues in the CDR3. Trimming left V 0 bases short and J 5 bases short, with 8 bases between. The PCR ran on 60 Vbeta and 13 Jbeta primers. Profiling relied on immunoSEQ multiplex PCR, and the TCRdb table lists in-frame clones only, not all of them. The sample has roughly 150,000 clones; 80% are singletons. Sequences were obtained from PBMCs. The chain has TRBV4-1 and TRBJ2-7, with D unclear. The origin of this receptor is a female donor in good health and CMV-seronegative. CDR3 sequence (DNA): TGCGCCAGCAGCCAAGATCGAGAACACGAGCAGTACTTC. This translates into CASSQDREHEQYF.